These 2 T cell receptor beta chains were all obtained from the same sample, sequenced in a study of T cells in Graves' hyperthyroidism and ophthalmopathy. Researchers amplified the TCR beta CDR3 regions from RNA transcripts. First-round RT-PCR with HTBI primers amplified the TCR CDR3 region. In TCRdb, the multiplex PCR reads were re-called with MiXCR into one record per CDR3 protein. This table holds some 500,000 distinct CDR3 sequences, approximately 15% found once. The sample was blood. The receptors were sampled from a woman aged 18 to 35 with Graves' hyperthyroidism.

This clonotype was detected ten times or more. The J gene is TRBJ2-3, the V gene TRBV20-1, with TRBD2 identical over 8 bases. V was clipped by 3 bases and J by 3 bases; unmatched bases: 8. The CDR3 is 15 amino acids. Per germline, CDR1 DFQATT and CDR2 SNEGSKA (reference sequence). CDR3: CSASFAGGVTDTQYF. CDR3 in DNA: TGCAGTGCTAGCTTTGCGGGAGGAGTAACAGATACGCAGTATTTT.

This clonotype was counted ten times or more. The V and J genes are TRBV12-3 or TRBV12-4 and TRBJ2-1, with D unclear. The CDR3 is made up of 12 amino acids. V lost 8 bases and J lost 4, with 9 bases in between. The CDR3 here is CASGSNYNEQFF. Written as DNA, the CDR3 is TGTGCCAGCGGCAGTAATTACAATGAGCAGTTCTTC.